This T cell receptor (beta chain) was profiled in a study of T cells in Graves' hyperthyroidism and ophthalmopathy. The CDR3 is 14 amino acids. The V end was cut by 7 bases, the J end by 7 bases, with 19 bases between. Around 9.8 ml fresh peripheral blood yielded the PBMCs. This clonotype appeared a few times. Amplified TCR beta CDR3 regions derived from RNA transcripts. TCR CDR3 regions were first amplified by RT-PCR with HTBI primers. TCRdb called the multiplex PCR reads again in MiXCR, with one record for every CDR3 protein. The sample consists of about 680,000 distinct CDR3 sequences, roughly 32% of them appearing once.

V usage is TRBV12-3 or TRBV12-4 and J usage is TRBJ1-1; D may be TRBD1 (5 bases). Sequencing was done on a sample of blood. This sequence was found in a woman aged 40-49 years with Graves' hyperthyroidism. The CDR3 region is CASTPGPASLEAFF. The CDR3 nucleotides read TGTGCCAGCACCCCGGGACCGGCCAGTCTTGAAGCTTTCTTT.